This T cell receptor beta chain was obtained from a study of T cell responses to AZD1222 COVID-19 vaccine. Whole-study findings and limits: Unmutated variant regions are reportedly targeted by nearly half of spike-specific TCRs. Only five or six people who got AZD1222 tested seropositive at baseline. Spike-specific TCR breadth and depth were elevated following two AZD1222 doses.

V shed 5 bases, J shed 4 bases, and the junction held 12 bases outside the gene matches. This CDR3 has 16 amino acids. Per germline, CDR1 MNHEY and CDR2 SMNVEV (reference sequence). This clone was detected only once. Its antigen remains unidentified. Assay used: immunoSEQ multiplex PCR; TCRdb lists only in-frame clones, some missing. This sample has some 80,000 clones, with 90% found just once. The input for sequencing was peripheral blood, taken on day 0 of AZD1222 vaccination. V and J are TRBV27 and TRBJ1-2, with 8 bases identical to TRBD1. The sequence was obtained from an adult in good health. The CDR3 DNA is TGTGCCAGCAGTACTTCCGGGACAGGAAACTTCTATGGCTACACCTTC. Its protein product is CASSTSGTGNFYGYTF.